Shown below are 16 T cell receptor beta chains from a single sample sequenced in a study of cytomegalovirus exposure and HLA in healthy donors. 13 Jbeta primers and 60 Vbeta primers were used for the PCR. Produced via immunoSEQ multiplex PCR; TCRdb's table is partial and in-frame only. Of approximately 200,000 clones in the sample, more than 65% were seen once. Sequenced sample: PBMCs. The source is a girl aged 5-17 years in good health and CMV-seropositive.

This sequence joins TRBV25-1 and TRBJ1-3; D not certain. Trimming stripped 7 bases from V and 1 base from J, with 8 bases between. From germline, CDR1 is MGHDK and CDR2 SYGVNS. CDR3 length: 13 amino acids. The DNA of the CDR3 is TGTGCCAGCACCCGGACTTCTGGAAACACCATATATTTT. Its protein is CASTRTSGNTIYF.

The chain carries TRBV11-2 and TRBJ1-3; D ambiguous. With 4 bases removed from V and 1 base from J, the gap between germline ends came to 11 bases. CDR1 is SGHAT and CDR2 is FQNNGV in the germline V gene. There are 15 residues in the CDR3. This chain's CDR3 is CASSSRTGSGNTIYF. CDR3 nucleotides: TGTGCCAGCAGCTCGAGGACTGGTTCTGGAAACACCATATATTTT.

The chain is built from TRBV4-3 and TRBJ2-5; the D is unclear. This CDR3 contains 15 residues. The germline V gene encodes CDR1 LGHNA and CDR2 YSLEER. The V gene lost 0 bases and the J gene lost 7 bases, with 15 bases spanning the gap. The CDR3 bases are TGCGCCAGCAGCCAAGATGAGGCCCCCGGCGTGACCCAGTACTTC. It translates to CASSQDEAPGVTQYF.

This chain joins TRBV2 and TRBJ1-2; the D is unclear. In germline, CDR1 is SNHLY, CDR2 FYNNEI. Trimming took off 5 bases at V and 2 bases at J, with 12 bases between the two ends. The CDR3 has 14 amino acids. CDR3 amino acids: CASSLTVGNYGYTF. The CDR3 region has the DNA TGTGCCAGCAGTCTGACGGTGGGCAACTATGGCTACACCTTC.

This clone was picked up a small number of times. The V and J genes are TRBV5-8 and TRBJ1-4; 9 bases map to TRBD1. J was trimmed by 4 bases and V by 4 bases; bases with no gene match: 5. This CDR3 is 15 amino acids long. Germline V gene sequence: CDR1 SGHTS, CDR2 YDEGEE. The CDR3 DNA is TGTGCCAGCAGCCTACAGGGGGCAAGTAATGAAAAACTGTTTTTT. Translating gives CASSLQGASNEKLFF.

CDR3 amino acids: CAWSVSGNSPLHF. CDR3 bases: TGTGCCTGGAGTGTGTCGGGGAATTCACCCCTCCACTTT. The chain combines TRBV30 with TRBJ1-6; D gene ambiguous. Trimming shortened V by 0 bases and J by 7 bases, and 7 bases separated the two germline ends. The germline V gene has CDR1 GTSNPN and CDR2 SVGIG (reference sequence). The CDR3 runs to 13 residues.

The CDR3 DNA reads TGTGCCAGCAGTCTGAGACAGGGGGGCGAGCAGTACTTC. This sequence encodes CASSLRQGGEQYF. The chain employs TRBV28 and TRBJ2-7, with 9 bases fitting TRBD1. The CDR3 is 13 residues long. Trimming took 5 bases from V and 6 from J; bases not matched to a gene: 5. The germline V gene encodes CDR1 MDHEN and CDR2 SYDVKM. The complete variable domain, with remaining parts taken from reference TRBV28 and TRBJ2-7, reads DVKVTQSSRYLVKRTGEKVFLECVQDMDHENMFWYRQDPGLGLRLIYFSYDVKMKEKGDIPEGYSVSREKKERFSLILESASTNQTSMYLCASSLRQGGEQYFGPGTRLTVT.

The rearrangement joins TRBV29-1 to TRBJ1-1; 9 nucleotides align to TRBD1. V lost 6 bases and J lost 3; bases outside the gene matches: 2. Per germline, CDR1 SQVTM and CDR2 ANQGSEA. The CDR3 is 12 residues long. This CDR3 is CSVGDRDTEAFF. In DNA form, the CDR3 reads TGCAGCGTGGGGGACAGGGACACTGAAGCTTTCTTT.

CDR3 sequence (DNA): TGTGCCAGCAGGACGGGTTTCTCACCCCTCCACTTT. It encodes CASRTGFSPLHF. The chain employs TRBV28 and TRBJ1-6; D remains unclear. Germline CDR1 reads MDHEN; CDR2 reads SYDVKM. The CDR3 is 12 residues long. With 6 bases removed from V and 10 bases from J, the gap between germline ends came to 10 bases.

This chain joins TRBV4-1 and TRBJ2-3; D is possibly TRBD1 (5 bases). Germline values: CDR1 MGHRA, CDR2 YSYEKL. Between the trimmed V and J ends, which lost 5 bases and 3 bases, there was a span of 15 bases. This CDR3 comprises 15 residues. CDR3 protein: CASSGQGATTDTQYF. As DNA, the CDR3 is TGCGCCAGCAGCGGCCAAGGGGCAACGACAGATACGCAGTATTTT.

The genes are TRBV4-1 and TRBJ2-6; tentatively, D is TRBD1 (6 bases). CDR3 length: 16 residues. CDR1 MGHRA and CDR2 YSYEKL come from the germline V gene. V was clipped by 3 bases and J by 0 bases, with 9 bases between them. CDR3 DNA sequence: TGCGCCAGCAGCCACGCAGGGGCCTCTGGGGCCAACGTCCTGACTTTC. Its protein is CASSHAGASGANVLTF.

This clone was detected a few times. The chain carries TRBV6-5 and TRBJ2-3; the D gene is possibly TRBD1 (5 bases). The V gene lost 5 bases and the J gene lost 1 base, with 10 bases spanning the gap. The CDR3 spans 14 residues. Germline V lookup: CDR1 MNHEY, CDR2 SVGAGI. CDR3: CASSPYRRTDTQYF. CDR3 in DNA: TGTGCCAGCAGTCCCTACAGGCGCACAGATACGCAGTATTTT.

J is TRBJ2-5 and V is TRBV5-5; 8 bases agree with TRBD2. The CDR3 has 17 residues. Germline values: CDR1 SGHKS, CDR2 YYEKEE (reference sequence). The trim removed 0 bases at V and 3 bases at J, leaving 10 bases unmatched. CDR3 loop: CASSLGLATTQKETQYF. CDR3 sequence (DNA): TGTGCCAGCAGCTTGGGACTAGCGACGACCCAGAAAGAGACCCAGTACTTC.

A few counts support this clone. The chain carries TRBV2 and TRBJ1-6, with 7 bases matching TRBD1. V lost 4 bases to trimming and J lost 9 bases; unmatched junction nucleotides: 6. The germline V gene has CDR1 SNHLY and CDR2 FYNNEI. CDR3 length: 14 amino acids. The chain's CDR3 is CASSGQGPGSPLHF. For the CDR3, the DNA is TGTGCCAGCAGTGGACAGGGCCCGGGTTCACCCCTCCACTTT.

The chain recombines TRBV11-3 with TRBJ1-4, with D perhaps TRBD1 (6 bases). From germline, CDR1 is SGHNT and CDR2 YENEEA. The V and J ends lost 3 bases and 6 bases respectively, with 14 bases between them. The CDR3 covers 15 residues. CDR3: CASSLDVGGYEKLFF. For the CDR3, the DNA is TGTGCCAGCAGCTTGGATGTAGGGGGATATGAAAAACTGTTTTTT.

The rearrangement joins TRBV6-4 to TRBJ1-1; 7 nucleotides align to TRBD1. From germline, CDR1 is MRHNA and CDR2 SNTAGT. The CDR3 runs 13 residues. The ends lost 5 bases at V and 5 bases at J; junction bases unmatched: 5. The CDR3 protein is CASSRDRGTEAFF. DNA of the CDR3: TGTGCCAGCAGTAGGGACAGAGGGACTGAAGCTTTCTTT.